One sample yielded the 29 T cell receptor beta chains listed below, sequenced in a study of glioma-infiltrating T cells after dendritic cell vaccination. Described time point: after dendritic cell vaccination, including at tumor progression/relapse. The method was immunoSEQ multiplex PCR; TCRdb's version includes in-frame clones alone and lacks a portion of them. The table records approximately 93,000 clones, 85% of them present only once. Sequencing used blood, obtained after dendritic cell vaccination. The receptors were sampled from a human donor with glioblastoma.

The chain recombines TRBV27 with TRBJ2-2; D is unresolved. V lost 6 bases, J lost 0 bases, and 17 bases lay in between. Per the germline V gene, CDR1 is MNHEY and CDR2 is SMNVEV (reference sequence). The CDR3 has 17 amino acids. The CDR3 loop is CASSLYMRIPNTGELFF. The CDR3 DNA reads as TGTGCCAGCAGCCTTTATATGCGAATCCCGAACACCGGGGAGCTGTTTTTT.

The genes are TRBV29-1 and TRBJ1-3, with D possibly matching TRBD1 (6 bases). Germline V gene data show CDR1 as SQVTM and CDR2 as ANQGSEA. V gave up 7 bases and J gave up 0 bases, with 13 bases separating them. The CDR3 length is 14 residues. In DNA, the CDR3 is TGCAGCGCACTGACAGGCCTCTCTGGAAACACCATATATTTT. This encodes CSALTGLSGNTIYF. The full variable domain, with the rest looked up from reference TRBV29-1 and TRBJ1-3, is SAVISQKPSRDICQRGTSLTIQCQVDSQVTMMFWYRQQPGQSLTLIATANQGSEATYESGFVIDKFPISRPNLTFSTLTVSNMSPEDSSIYLCSALTGLSGNTIYFGEGSWLTVV.

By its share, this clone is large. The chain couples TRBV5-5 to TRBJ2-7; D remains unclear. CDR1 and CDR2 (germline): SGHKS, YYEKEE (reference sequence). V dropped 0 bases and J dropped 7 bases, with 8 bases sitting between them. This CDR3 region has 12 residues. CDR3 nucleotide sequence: TGTGCCAGCAGCTTGGGCAGTTGGGAGCAGTACTTC. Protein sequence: CASSLGSWEQYF.

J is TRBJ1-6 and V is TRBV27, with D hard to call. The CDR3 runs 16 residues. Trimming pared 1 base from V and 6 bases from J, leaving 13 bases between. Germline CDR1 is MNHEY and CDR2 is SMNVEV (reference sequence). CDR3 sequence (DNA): TGTGCCAGCAGTTTATATTTCCCGATCGGTAATTCACCCCTCCACTTT. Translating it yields CASSLYFPIGNSPLHF.

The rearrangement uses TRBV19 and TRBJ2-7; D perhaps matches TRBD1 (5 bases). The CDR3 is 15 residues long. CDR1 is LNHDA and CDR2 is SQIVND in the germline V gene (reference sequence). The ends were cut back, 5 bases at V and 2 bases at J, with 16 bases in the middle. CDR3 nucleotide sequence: TGTGCCAGTAGTCCCTCGGTCCAGGGCACCTACGAGCAGTACTTC. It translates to CASSPSVQGTYEQYF.

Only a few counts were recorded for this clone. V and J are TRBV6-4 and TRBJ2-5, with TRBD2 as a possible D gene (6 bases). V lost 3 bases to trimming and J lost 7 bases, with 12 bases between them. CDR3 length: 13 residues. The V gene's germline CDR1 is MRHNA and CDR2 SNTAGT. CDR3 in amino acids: CASSETSLGTQYF. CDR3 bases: TGTGCCAGCAGTGAGACTAGTCTCGGGACCCAGTACTTC.

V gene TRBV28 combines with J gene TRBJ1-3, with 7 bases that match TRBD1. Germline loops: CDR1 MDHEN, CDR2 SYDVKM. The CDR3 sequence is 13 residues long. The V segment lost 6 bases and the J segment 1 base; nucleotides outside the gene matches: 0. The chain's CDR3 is CASRTGSGNTIYF. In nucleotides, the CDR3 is TGTGCCAGCAGGACAGGGTCTGGAAACACCATATATTTT.

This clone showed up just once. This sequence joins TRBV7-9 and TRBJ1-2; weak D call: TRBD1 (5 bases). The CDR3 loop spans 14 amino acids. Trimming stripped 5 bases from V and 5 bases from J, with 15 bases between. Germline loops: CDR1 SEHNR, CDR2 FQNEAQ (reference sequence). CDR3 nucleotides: TGTGCCAGCAGCCCTGTCGGGGGAGGGTATGGCTACACCTTC. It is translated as CASSPVGGGYGYTF. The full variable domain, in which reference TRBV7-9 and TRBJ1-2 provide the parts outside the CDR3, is DTGVSQNPRHKITKRGQNVTFRCDPISEHNRLYWYRQTLGQGPEFLTYFQNEAQLEKSRLLSDRFSAERPKGSFSTLEIQRTEQGDSAMYLCASSPVGGGYGYTFGSGTRLTVV.

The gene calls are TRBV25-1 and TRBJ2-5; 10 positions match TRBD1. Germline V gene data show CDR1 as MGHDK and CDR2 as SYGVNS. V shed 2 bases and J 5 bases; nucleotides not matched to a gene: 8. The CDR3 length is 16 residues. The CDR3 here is CASSEISTGGWETQYF. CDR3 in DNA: TGTGCCAGCAGTGAAATCTCGACAGGGGGCTGGGAGACCCAGTACTTC.

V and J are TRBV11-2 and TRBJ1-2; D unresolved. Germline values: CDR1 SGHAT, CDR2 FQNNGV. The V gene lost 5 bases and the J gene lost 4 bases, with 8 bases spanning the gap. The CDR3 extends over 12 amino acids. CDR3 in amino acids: CASSTHSYGYTF. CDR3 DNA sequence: TGTGCCAGCAGCACCCATAGCTATGGCTACACCTTC.

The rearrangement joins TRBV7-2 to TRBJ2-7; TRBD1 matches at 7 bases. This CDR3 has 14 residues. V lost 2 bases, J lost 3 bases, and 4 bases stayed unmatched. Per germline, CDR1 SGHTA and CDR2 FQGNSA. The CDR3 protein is CASSLPGQHYEQYF. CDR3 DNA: TGTGCCAGCAGCTTACCGGGACAGCACTACGAGCAGTACTTC.

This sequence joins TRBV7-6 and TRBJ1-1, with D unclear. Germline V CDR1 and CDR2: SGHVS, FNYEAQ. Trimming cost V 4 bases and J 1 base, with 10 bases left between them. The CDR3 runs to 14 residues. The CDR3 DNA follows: TGTGCCAGCAGCTCCCAAGCGGGGAACACTGAAGCTTTCTTT. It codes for CASSSQAGNTEAFF. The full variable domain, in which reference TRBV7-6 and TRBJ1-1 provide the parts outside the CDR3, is GAGVSQSPRYKVTKRGQDVALRCDPISGHVSLYWYRQALGQGPEFLTYFNYEAQQDKSGLPNDRFSAERPEGSISTLTIQRTEQRDSAMYRCASSSQAGNTEAFFGQGTRLTVV.

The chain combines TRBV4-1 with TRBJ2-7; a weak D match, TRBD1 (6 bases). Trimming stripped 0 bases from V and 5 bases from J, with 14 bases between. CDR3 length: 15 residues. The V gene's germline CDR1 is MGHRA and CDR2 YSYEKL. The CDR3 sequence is CASSQDQGMRNEQYF. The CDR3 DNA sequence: TGCGCCAGCAGCCAAGATCAGGGGATGCGGAACGAGCAGTACTTC.

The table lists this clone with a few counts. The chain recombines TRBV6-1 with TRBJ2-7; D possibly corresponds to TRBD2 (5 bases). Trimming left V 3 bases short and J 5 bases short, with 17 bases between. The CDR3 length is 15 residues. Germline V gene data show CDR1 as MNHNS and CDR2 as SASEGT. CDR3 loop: CASSEAGQRRHEQYF. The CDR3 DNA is TGTGCCAGCAGTGAGGCGGGCCAGCGGCGCCACGAGCAGTACTTC.

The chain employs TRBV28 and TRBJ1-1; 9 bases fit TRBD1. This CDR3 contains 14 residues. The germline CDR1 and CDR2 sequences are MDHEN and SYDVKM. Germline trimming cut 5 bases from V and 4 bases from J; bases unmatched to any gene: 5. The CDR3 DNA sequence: TGTGCCAGCAGTCCGGGACAGGGACCCACTGAAGCTTTCTTT. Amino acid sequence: CASSPGQGPTEAFF.

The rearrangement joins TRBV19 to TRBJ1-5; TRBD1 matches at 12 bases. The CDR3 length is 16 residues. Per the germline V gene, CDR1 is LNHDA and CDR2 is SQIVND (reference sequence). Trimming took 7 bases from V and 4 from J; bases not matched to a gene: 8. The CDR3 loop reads CASITPGQGANQPQHF. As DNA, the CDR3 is TGTGCCAGTATTACACCGGGACAGGGGGCAAATCAGCCCCAGCATTTT.

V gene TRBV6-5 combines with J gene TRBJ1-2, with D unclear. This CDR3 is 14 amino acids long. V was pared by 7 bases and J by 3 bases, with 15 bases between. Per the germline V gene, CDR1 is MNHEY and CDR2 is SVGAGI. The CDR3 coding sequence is TGTGCCAGCACCCGACACAATACGGACTATGGCTACACCTTC. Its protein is CASTRHNTDYGYTF.

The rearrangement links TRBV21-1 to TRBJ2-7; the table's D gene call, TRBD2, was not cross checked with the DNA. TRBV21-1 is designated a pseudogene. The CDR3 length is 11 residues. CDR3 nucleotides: TGTGCCAGCAGCAAAGCGAGCGAGCAGTACTTC. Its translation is CASSKASEQYF.

The CDR3 sequence: CASSLIGPTTGELFF. The CDR3 DNA sequence: TGCGCCAGCAGCTTGATAGGTCCGACAACCGGGGAGCTGTTTTTT. The chain combines TRBV5-1 with TRBJ2-2; D not certain. From germline, CDR1 is SGHRS and CDR2 YFSETQ. This CDR3 has 15 residues. Trimming took off 1 base at V and 5 bases at J, with 12 bases between the two ends. Combining the CDR3 with reference TRBV5-1 and TRBJ2-2 gives the whole variable domain KAGVTQTPRYLIKTRGQQVTLSCSPISGHRSVSWYQQTPGQGLQFLFEYFSETQRNKGNFPGRFSGRQFSNSRSEMNVSTLELGDSALYLCASSLIGPTTGELFFGEGSRLTVL.

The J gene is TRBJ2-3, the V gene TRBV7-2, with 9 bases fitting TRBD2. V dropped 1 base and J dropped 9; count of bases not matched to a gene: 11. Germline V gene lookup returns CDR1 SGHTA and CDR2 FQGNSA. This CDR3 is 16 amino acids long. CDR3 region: CASSLVAGEPQGTQYF. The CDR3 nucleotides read TGTGCCAGCAGCTTAGTAGCGGGGGAACCACAGGGGACGCAGTATTTT.

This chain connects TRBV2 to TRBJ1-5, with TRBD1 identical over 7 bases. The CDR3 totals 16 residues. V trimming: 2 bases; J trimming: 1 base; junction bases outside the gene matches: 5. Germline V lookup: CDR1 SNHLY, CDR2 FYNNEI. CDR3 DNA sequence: TGTGCCAGCAGTGAAAGCCCGACAGGGAGCAATCAGCCCCAGCATTTT. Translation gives CASSESPTGSNQPQHF. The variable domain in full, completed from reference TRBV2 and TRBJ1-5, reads EPEVTQTPSHQVTQMGQEVILRCVPISNHLYFYWYRQILGQKVEFLVSFYNNEISEKSEIFDDQFSVERPDGSNFTLKIRSTKLEDSAMYFCASSESPTGSNQPQHFGDGTRLSIL.

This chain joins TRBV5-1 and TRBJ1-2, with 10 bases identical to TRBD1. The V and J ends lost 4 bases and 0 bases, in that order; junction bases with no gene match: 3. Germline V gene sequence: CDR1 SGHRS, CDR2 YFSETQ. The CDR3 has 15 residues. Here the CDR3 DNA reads TGCGCCAGCAGCGCGGACAGGGGGACTAACTATGGCTACACCTTC. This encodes CASSADRGTNYGYTF. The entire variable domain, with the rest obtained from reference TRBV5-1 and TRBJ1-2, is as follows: KAGVTQTPRYLIKTRGQQVTLSCSPISGHRSVSWYQQTPGQGLQFLFEYFSETQRNKGNFPGRFSGRQFSNSRSEMNVSTLELGDSALYLCASSADRGTNYGYTFGSGTRLTVV.

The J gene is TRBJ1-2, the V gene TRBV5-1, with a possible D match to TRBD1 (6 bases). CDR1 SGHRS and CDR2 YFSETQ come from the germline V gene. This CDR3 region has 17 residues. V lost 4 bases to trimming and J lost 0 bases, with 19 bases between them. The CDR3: CASSVGRGQNTNYGYTF. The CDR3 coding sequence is TGCGCCAGCAGCGTTGGGAGGGGACAAAACACTAACTATGGCTACACCTTC. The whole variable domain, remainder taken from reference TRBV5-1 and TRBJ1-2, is KAGVTQTPRYLIKTRGQQVTLSCSPISGHRSVSWYQQTPGQGLQFLFEYFSETQRNKGNFPGRFSGRQFSNSRSEMNVSTLELGDSALYLCASSVGRGQNTNYGYTFGSGTRLTVV.

Written as DNA, the CDR3 is TGTGCCATTCGAGCTAGCCCCCCGAACACCGGGGAGCTGTTTTTT. As protein: CAIRASPPNTGELFF. The chain recombines TRBV7-7 with TRBJ2-2, with D tentatively TRBD2 (5 bases). Germline V gives CDR1 SSHAT, CDR2 FNYEAQ (reference sequence). The CDR3 is 15 residues long. The germline V and J ends were trimmed by 10 bases and 0 bases, with 15 bases remaining between them. Supplemented by reference TRBV7-7 and TRBJ2-2, the full variable domain reads GAGVSQSPRYKVTKRGQDVTLRCDPISSHATLYWYQQALGQGPEFLTYFNYEAQPDKSGLPSDRFSAERPEGSISTLTIQRTEQRDSAMYRCAIRASPPNTGELFFGEGSRLTVL.

CDR3 in DNA: TGTGCCAGCTCAACGTCGGGACAGGGACAGAAAGCTTTCTTT. Translating it yields CASSTSGQGQKAFF. The chain recombines TRBV18 with TRBJ1-1; TRBD1 matches 9 bases. With 5 bases clipped from V and 9 bases from J, the junction kept 10 bases outside the gene matches. CDR1 and CDR2 (germline): KGHSH, LQKENI. The CDR3 is 14 amino acids.

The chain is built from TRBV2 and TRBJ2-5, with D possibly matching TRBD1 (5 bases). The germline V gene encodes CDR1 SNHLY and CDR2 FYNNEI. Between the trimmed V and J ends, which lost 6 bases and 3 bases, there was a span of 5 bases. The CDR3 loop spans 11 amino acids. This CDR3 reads CASSREETQYF. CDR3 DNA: TGTGCCAGCAGCAGGGAAGAGACCCAGTACTTC. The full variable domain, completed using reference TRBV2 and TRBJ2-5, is EPEVTQTPSHQVTQMGQEVILRCVPISNHLYFYWYRQILGQKVEFLVSFYNNEISEKSEIFDDQFSVERPDGSNFTLKIRSTKLEDSAMYFCASSREETQYFGPGTRLLVL.

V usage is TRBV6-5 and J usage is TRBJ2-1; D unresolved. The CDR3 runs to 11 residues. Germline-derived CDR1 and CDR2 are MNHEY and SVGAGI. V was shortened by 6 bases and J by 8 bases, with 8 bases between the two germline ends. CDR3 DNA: TGTGCCAGCAGCCGACTCGATGAGCAGTTCTTC. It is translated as CASSRLDEQFF.

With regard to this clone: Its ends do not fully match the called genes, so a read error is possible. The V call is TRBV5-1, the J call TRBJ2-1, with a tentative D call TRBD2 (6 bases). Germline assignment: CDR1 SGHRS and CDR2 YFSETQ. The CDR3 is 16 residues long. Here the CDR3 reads CASSFAPLEDYHEQFF. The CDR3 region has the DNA TGCGCCAGCAGCTTTGCCCCACTAGAGGACTACCATGAGCAGTTCTTC.

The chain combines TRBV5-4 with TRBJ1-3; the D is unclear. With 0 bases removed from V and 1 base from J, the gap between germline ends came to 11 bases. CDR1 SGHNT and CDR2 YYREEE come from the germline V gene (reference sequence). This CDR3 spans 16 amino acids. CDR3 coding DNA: TGTGCCAGCAGCTTGGACCAGCGCAAATCTGGAAACACCATATATTTT. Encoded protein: CASSLDQRKSGNTIYF.